This T cell receptor beta chain comes out of a study of cytomegalovirus exposure and HLA in healthy donors. The study ran its PCR with 60 Vbeta and 13 Jbeta primers. Produced via immunoSEQ multiplex PCR; TCRdb's table is partial and in-frame only. The repertoire holds 150,000 or so clones, with more than 60% as singletons. Germline V gene data show CDR1 as SGHTA and CDR2 as FQGTGA. Trimming removed 1 base from V and 2 bases from J, with 12 bases in between. The CDR3 covers 16 residues. The sequenced sample was PBMCs. This receptor was taken from a woman aged 40 to 50 in good health and CMV-seropositive. This sequence joins TRBV7-3 and TRBJ2-1; D remains ambiguous. This chain's CDR3 is CASSLIGGGAYNEQFF. The CDR3 DNA is TGTGCCAGCAGCTTAATTGGCGGCGGTGCCTACAATGAGCAGTTCTTC.